Shown below are 17 T cell receptor beta chains from a single sample sequenced in a study of T cell clones after liver transplantation. Profiling relied on immunoSEQ multiplex PCR, and the TCRdb table lists in-frame clones only, not all of them. The table has some 75,000 clones, over 70% seen once. The sequences come from CD4+ T cells from blood, collected before liver transplant. The receptor source for this set is a human donor who received a liver transplant.

This rearrangement joins TRBV28 to TRBJ1-2, with 8 positions matching TRBD1. This CDR3 region has 12 residues. Germline V gives CDR1 MDHEN, CDR2 SYDVKM. Trimming removed 8 bases from V and 5 bases from J; junction bases left unmatched: 4. CDR3 nucleotides: TGTGCCAGCCGGGACAGGCTTTATGGCTACACCTTC. As protein: CASRDRLYGYTF.

This sequence joins TRBV5-1 and TRBJ2-5; D not certain. Germline-derived CDR1 and CDR2 are SGHRS and YFSETQ. V was trimmed by 6 bases and J by 2 bases, leaving 11 bases between them. The CDR3 has 13 amino acids. The CDR3 is CASTRQEQETQYF. As DNA, the CDR3 is TGCGCCAGCACCAGACAAGAACAAGAGACCCAGTACTTC.

The chain couples TRBV28 to TRBJ2-1; D perhaps matches TRBD1 (5 bases). Trimming removed 6 bases at V and 10 bases at J, with 10 bases between. This CDR3 spans 11 amino acids. CDR1 MDHEN and CDR2 SYDVKM come from the germline V gene. The CDR3 here is CASSARQEQFF. The CDR3 DNA reads as TGTGCCAGCAGCGCTAGACAGGAGCAGTTCTTC.

The chain combines TRBV28 with TRBJ1-2, with D uncertain. This CDR3 region has 14 residues. V lost 6 bases and J lost 2, with 13 bases in between. CDR1 is MDHEN and CDR2 is SYDVKM in the germline V gene. The CDR3, as DNA: TGTGCCAGCAGACCCCCGACGTCAAACTATGGCTACACCTTC. It is translated as CASRPPTSNYGYTF.

The gene calls are TRBV7-9 and TRBJ2-6; D perhaps matches TRBD1 (6 bases). The CDR3 consists of 17 residues. The germline V gene has CDR1 SEHNR and CDR2 FQNEAQ (reference sequence). V dropped 5 bases and J dropped 0 bases, with 14 bases sitting between them. The CDR3, as DNA: TGTGCCAGCAGCCTCGCGGACAGAACCTCTGGGGCCAACGTCCTGACTTTC. Its protein is CASSLADRTSGANVLTF.

The chain links TRBV2 to TRBJ1-3; no firm D call. The CDR3 contains 14 residues. CDR1 and CDR2 (germline): SNHLY, FYNNEI. Between the trimmed V and J ends, which lost 5 bases and 9 bases, there was a span of 17 bases. The CDR3 DNA reads TGTGCCAGCAGTTCGACGAGGCCGGTAACCACCATATATTTT. This sequence encodes CASSSTRPVTTIYF.

As for this clone: This same CDR3 is encoded by further DNA sequences in the sample. This chain connects TRBV29-1 to TRBJ2-6, with D hard to call. In germline, CDR1 is SQVTM, CDR2 ANQGSEA. The ends were cut back, 3 bases at V and 1 base at J, with 1 base in the middle. CDR3 length: 12 residues. DNA of the CDR3: TGCAGCGTTGATTCTGGGGCCAACGTCCTGACTTTC. Its protein is CSVDSGANVLTF.

This clone was recorded a few times. The chain recombines TRBV28 with TRBJ1-1; D remains unclear. Between the trimmed V and J ends, which lost 8 bases and 2 bases, there was a span of 9 bases. The CDR3 has 12 residues. The germline V gene encodes CDR1 MDHEN and CDR2 SYDVKM. CDR3 in amino acids: CASRTVNTEAFF. Written as DNA, the CDR3 is TGTGCCAGCCGAACAGTTAACACTGAAGCTTTCTTT.

The rearrangement uses TRBV7-9 and TRBJ2-3; 7 bases align to TRBD2. The germline gives CDR1 SEHNR, CDR2 FQNEAQ (reference sequence). With V trimmed by 10 bases and J by 2 bases, 12 bases remained unmatched. The CDR3 runs 15 residues. The CDR3 reads CANSKGGSLTDTQYF. CDR3 bases: TGTGCCAACTCGAAGGGCGGGAGCCTCACAGATACGCAGTATTTT.

The CDR3 sequence: CASSEIGRDGYTF. CDR3 DNA sequence: TGTGCCAGCAGTGAAATCGGCAGGGATGGCTACACCTTC. V gene TRBV6-1 combines with J gene TRBJ1-2; D is possibly TRBD1 (5 bases). This CDR3 is built from 13 residues. The V gene lost 2 bases and the J gene lost 6 bases, with 10 bases spanning the gap. CDR1 is MNHNS and CDR2 is SASEGT in the germline V gene.

The rearrangement links TRBV5-4 to TRBJ2-3; the D is unclear. Looked up from germline, CDR1 is SGHNT and CDR2 is YYREEE (reference sequence). This CDR3 is 14 amino acids long. V was pared by 0 bases and J by 0 bases, with 5 bases between. The CDR3 region is CASSLEGSTDTQYF. The CDR3 coding sequence is TGTGCCAGCAGCTTGGAGGGCAGCACAGATACGCAGTATTTT.

J is TRBJ2-1 and V is TRBV18; 8 nucleotides line up with TRBD1. This CDR3 region has 12 residues. The junction had 6 bases not matched to a gene; V was cut back by 3 bases and J by 14 bases. CDR1 is KGHSH and CDR2 is LQKENI in the germline V gene. The CDR3 region has the DNA TGTGCCAGCTCACCGGACAGACAGGGGAAGTTCTTC. Protein product: CASSPDRQGKFF.

V is TRBV7-9 and J is TRBJ1-3, with no clear D. V was pared by 5 bases and J by 3 bases, with 14 bases between. This CDR3 has 15 residues. Germline CDR1 and CDR2: SEHNR and FQNEAQ (reference sequence). The CDR3 nucleotides are TGTGCCAGCAGCGTACGAGGATTATATGGAAACACCATATATTTT. Translated: CASSVRGLYGNTIYF.

The V gene is TRBV30, the J gene TRBJ2-5; D unresolved. Germline V gene data show CDR1 as GTSNPN and CDR2 as SVGIG (reference sequence). The CDR3 loop spans 12 amino acids. The V end lost 2 bases, the J end lost 5 bases, and 9 bases lay between the germline ends. The DNA of the CDR3 is TGTGCCTGGAGTTCTAGGTCGGAGACCCAGTACTTC. As protein: CAWSSRSETQYF.

This rearrangement joins TRBV7-8 to TRBJ2-3; no reliable D call. Germline values: CDR1 SGHVS, CDR2 FQNEAQ. The V end lost 0 bases, the J end lost 6 bases, and 13 bases lay between the germline ends. The CDR3 loop spans 15 amino acids. The CDR3 loop reads CASSLAGYQVDTQYF. The CDR3 DNA is TGTGCCAGCAGCTTAGCAGGGTATCAAGTGGATACGCAGTATTTT. Full variable domain (missing parts from reference TRBV7-8 and TRBJ2-3): GAGVSQSPRYKVAKRGQDVALRCDPISGHVSLFWYQQALGQGPEFLTYFQNEAQLDKSGLPSDRFFAERPEGSVSTLKIQRTQQEDSAVYLCASSLAGYQVDTQYFGPGTRLTVL.

The J gene is TRBJ2-1, the V gene TRBV7-2; D is unclear. Deletions cut 3 bases from V and 4 bases from J, with 10 bases between. The CDR3 has 14 residues. Germline CDR1 and CDR2: SGHTA and FQGNSA. The CDR3 spells CASSLRTVYNEQFF. For the CDR3, the DNA is TGTGCCAGCAGCTTGCGGACCGTATACAATGAGCAGTTCTTC.

The chain has TRBV6-6 and TRBJ2-7; D perhaps matches TRBD2 (6 bases). CDR1 is MNHNY and CDR2 is SVGAGI in the germline V gene (reference sequence). The CDR3 extends over 14 amino acids. The V end lost 7 bases, the J end lost 3 bases, and 16 bases lay between the germline ends. CDR3 coding DNA: TGTGCCAGCAAGGCTGGAGGGAGCGACTACGAGCAGTACTTC. Its protein product is CASKAGGSDYEQYF.